The 32 T cell receptor beta chains presented below share a single source sample, sequenced in a study of blood T cell repertoires in COVID-19. Data came from immunoSEQ multiplex PCR; TCRdb stores just in-frame clones and leaves some out. The sample holds about 240,000 clones, more than 75% seen once. The sequenced material came from peripheral blood. Receptor source: a woman in her seventies with active or convalescent COVID-19.

This clone is a singleton in its sample. The chain uses TRBV4-3 and TRBJ1-2, with TRBD1 identical over 7 bases. The trim removed 0 bases at V and 5 bases at J, leaving 6 bases unmatched. The CDR3 consists of 15 residues. The germline V gene encodes CDR1 LGHNA and CDR2 YSLEER. CDR3 nucleotides: TGCGCCAGCAGCCAAGAACCAGGGGGAGATTATGGCTACACCTTC. This translates into CASSQEPGGDYGYTF.

The V and J genes are TRBV18 and TRBJ1-1, with D perhaps TRBD1 (5 bases). Germline CDR1 is KGHSH and CDR2 is LQKENI. V was cut by 2 bases and J by 1 base, with 8 bases left in between. This CDR3 has 14 residues. CDR3 sequence (DNA): TGTGCCAGCTCACCAAGGGGAACGAACACTGAAGCTTTCTTT. Amino acids: CASSPRGTNTEAFF. Full variable domain (rest looked up from reference TRBV18 and TRBJ1-1): NAGVMQNPRHLVRRRGQEARLRCSPMKGHSHVYWYRQLPEEGLKFMVYLQKENIIDESGMPKERFSAEFPKEGPSILRIQQVVRGDSAAYFCASSPRGTNTEAFFGQGTRLTVV.

In its sample, this clone was seen a few times. The chain has TRBV19 and TRBJ1-4; 7 bases match TRBD1. The V gene's germline CDR1 is LNHDA and CDR2 SQIVND (reference sequence). The CDR3 consists of 13 residues. With 5 bases clipped from V and 7 bases from J, the junction kept 4 bases outside the gene matches. CDR3 region: CASSLRTGEKLFF. The DNA of the CDR3 is TGTGCCAGTAGTCTGAGGACAGGTGAAAAACTGTTTTTT.

This sequence joins TRBV7-6 and TRBJ2-7, with TRBD2 matching 13 bases. CDR3 size: 14 residues. V shed 4 bases, J shed 5 bases, and the junction held 2 bases outside the gene matches. Germline lookup yields CDR1 SGHVS and CDR2 FNYEAQ. CDR3 in DNA: TGTGCCAGCAGCTCGACTAGCGGGGGGAACGAGCAGTACTTC. Translating it yields CASSSTSGGNEQYF.

The rearrangement uses TRBV27 and TRBJ1-2; TRBD1 matches at 7 bases. CDR3 length equals 16 residues. Losses at the gene ends were 1 base for V and 8 bases for J; bases not matched to a gene: 13. Per germline, CDR1 MNHEY and CDR2 SMNVEV (reference sequence). In DNA, the CDR3 is TGTGCCAGCAGTTTATGGGCTGGGGTGCGAGGGGGCGGCTACACCTTC. It yields the protein CASSLWAGVRGGGYTF.

V and J are TRBV6-2 or TRBV6-3 and TRBJ2-5, with TRBD2 as a possible D gene (6 bases). Germline V gene sequence: CDR1 MNHEY, CDR2 SVGEGT. V was clipped by 2 bases and J by 2 bases, with 12 bases between them. This CDR3 spans 15 amino acids. The CDR3 spells CASSYPPAGQETQYF. The CDR3, as DNA: TGTGCCAGCAGTTACCCCCCGGCGGGACAAGAGACCCAGTACTTC.

CDR3 nucleotides: TGTGCCAGCAGTGACTCAACGGGCACTGAAGCTTTCTTT. This translates into CASSDSTGTEAFF. The V gene is TRBV6-4, the J gene TRBJ1-1; D uncertain. V gave up 0 bases and J gave up 4 bases, with 6 bases separating them. This CDR3 region has 13 residues. Germline loops: CDR1 MRHNA, CDR2 SNTAGT.

The chain is built from TRBV19 and TRBJ1-1; no firm D call. Trimming removed 0 bases at V and 3 bases at J, with 11 bases between. CDR1 and CDR2 from the germline V gene are LNHDA and SQIVND (reference sequence). The CDR3 sequence is 15 residues long. The chain's CDR3 is CASSIEENQYTEAFF. The DNA of the CDR3 is TGTGCCAGTAGTATAGAGGAGAATCAGTACACTGAAGCTTTCTTT.

The V gene is TRBV27, the J gene TRBJ2-7; unclear D gene. V was shortened by 5 bases and J by 1 base, with 9 bases between the two germline ends. Germline CDR1 and CDR2: MNHEY and SMNVEV (reference sequence). This CDR3 is 13 amino acids long. This CDR3 is CASSPTRSYEQYF. The DNA for the CDR3 is TGTGCCAGCAGTCCGACACGGTCCTACGAGCAGTACTTC.

J is TRBJ1-1 and V is TRBV13; D unresolved. Germline lookup yields CDR1 PRHDT and CDR2 FYEKMQ (reference sequence). Trimming shortened V by 4 bases and J by 8 bases, and 17 bases separated the two germline ends. This CDR3 spans 14 amino acids. CDR3 loop: CASSSSRTVREAFF. The CDR3 bases are TGTGCCAGCAGCTCATCCCGCACTGTGCGAGAAGCTTTCTTT.

The chain recombines TRBV9 with TRBJ2-3; 8 bases are a match to TRBD2. V trimming: 0 bases; J trimming: 2 bases; junction bases outside the gene matches: 5. Looked up from germline, CDR1 is SGDLS and CDR2 is YYNGEE. The CDR3 spans 16 residues. The CDR3 spells CASSVGFSGDTDTQYF. DNA for the CDR3: TGTGCCAGCAGCGTAGGTTTTAGCGGGGACACAGATACGCAGTATTTT.

The rearrangement links TRBV19 to TRBJ1-1; D unclear. V was trimmed by 7 bases and J by 1 base, leaving 13 bases between them. The CDR3 totals 14 residues. Per germline, CDR1 LNHDA and CDR2 SQIVND (reference sequence). This CDR3 is CASKEVGTNTEAFF. For the CDR3, the DNA is TGTGCCAGTAAGGAGGTCGGAACGAACACTGAAGCTTTCTTT.

The table lists this clone with a count of one. V is TRBV15 and J is TRBJ1-3; the D is unclear. This CDR3 has 16 residues. Per germline, CDR1 LNHNV and CDR2 YYDKDF (reference sequence). Between the trimmed V and J ends, which lost 1 base and 7 bases, there was a span of 17 bases. The CDR3 reads CATSRGKAAEGNTIYF. The CDR3, as DNA: TGTGCCACCAGCAGAGGGAAGGCAGCCGAGGGTAACACCATATATTTT.

The V gene is TRBV12-3 or TRBV12-4, the J gene TRBJ1-1; no firm D call. CDR3 length: 13 residues. Trimming stripped 6 bases from V and 1 base from J, with 9 bases between. CDR3 loop: CASSLVRNTEAFF. As DNA, the CDR3 is TGTGCCAGCAGCCTCGTCAGGAACACTGAAGCTTTCTTT.

This clone was observed a handful of times. Here the CDR3 DNA reads TGTGCCAGCAGGCACGGGACAATTGAGGGAAACACCATATATTTT. It encodes CASRHGTIEGNTIYF. The chain couples TRBV2 to TRBJ1-3; D is possibly TRBD1 (6 bases). Trimming shortened V by 6 bases and J by 4 bases, and 16 bases separated the two germline ends. The CDR3 consists of 15 residues. Germline CDR1 reads SNHLY; CDR2 reads FYNNEI.

V is TRBV18 and J is TRBJ2-1; D is perhaps TRBD2 (5 bases). V gave up 2 bases and J gave up 10 bases, with 9 bases separating them. Per germline, CDR1 KGHSH and CDR2 LQKENI. There are 12 residues in the CDR3. CDR3 in amino acids: CASSPKGEEQFF. In nucleotides, the CDR3 is TGTGCCAGCTCACCAAAGGGAGAAGAGCAGTTCTTC.

The chain joins TRBV6-1 to TRBJ1-2; tentatively, D is TRBD1 (6 bases). Germline values: CDR1 MNHNS, CDR2 SASEGT. The V end lost 3 bases, the J end lost 4 bases, and 9 bases lay between the germline ends. The CDR3 sequence is 13 residues long. CDR3 in amino acids: CASSEQTGYGYTF. Here the CDR3 DNA reads TGTGCCAGCAGTGAGCAGACAGGCTATGGCTACACCTTC.

The chain joins TRBV4-2 to TRBJ1-3; the D is unclear. The CDR3 is made up of 15 amino acids. Germline lookup yields CDR1 LGHNA and CDR2 YNFKEQ. Trimming removed 3 bases at V and 1 base at J, with 10 bases between. The CDR3, as DNA: TGTGCCAGCAGCCATTCCCAGGAATCTGGAAACACCATATATTTT. Translating gives CASSHSQESGNTIYF.

This chain connects TRBV6-5 to TRBJ1-2; a weak D match, TRBD1 (6 bases). The germline gives CDR1 MNHEY, CDR2 SVGAGI. The CDR3 contains 12 residues. V was trimmed by 6 bases and J by 6 bases, leaving 11 bases between them. Here the CDR3 DNA reads TGTGCCAGCAGGGACCCAGGGGATGGCTACACCTTC. It is translated as CASRDPGDGYTF.

CDR3 protein: CACSRVGPLHF. Here the CDR3 DNA reads TGTGCCTGCTCCCGGGTGGGACCCCTCCACTTT. The rearrangement links TRBV5-8 to TRBJ1-6; D is uncertain. V was pared by 10 bases and J by 12 bases, with 14 bases between. This CDR3 has 11 amino acids. Germline values: CDR1 SGHTS, CDR2 YDEGEE.

This chain uses TRBV7-6 with TRBJ2-5; possible D gene TRBD1, 6 bases. V gave up 3 bases and J gave up 4 bases, with 9 bases separating them. The germline CDR1 and CDR2 sequences are SGHVS and FNYEAQ. The CDR3 runs 13 residues. The CDR3 is CASSFVGGETQYF. CDR3 nucleotide sequence: TGTGCCAGCAGCTTTGTAGGGGGAGAGACCCAGTACTTC.

Note on this clone: Distinct nucleotide sequences in the sample also encode this CDR3. The V and J genes are TRBV9 and TRBJ2-2; D perhaps matches TRBD1 (5 bases). Trimming left V 0 bases short and J 2 bases short, with 8 bases between. The CDR3 length is 15 residues. The germline V gene has CDR1 SGDLS and CDR2 YYNGEE. In DNA form, the CDR3 reads TGTGCCAGCAGCGTAGGACAGACAAACACCGGGGAGCTGTTTTTT. Its protein is CASSVGQTNTGELFF.

The chain combines TRBV13 with TRBJ2-1, with D possibly being TRBD2 (5 bases). Trimming took 4 bases from V and 1 from J, leaving 14 bases between them. This CDR3 comprises 16 residues. Per the germline V gene, CDR1 is PRHDT and CDR2 is FYEKMQ (reference sequence). CDR3 amino acids: CASSSPSGGSYNEQFF. The CDR3 region has the DNA TGTGCCAGCAGCTCCCCCTCCGGCGGGTCCTACAATGAGCAGTTCTTC.

V is TRBV6-5 and J is TRBJ1-1, with 7 bases that match TRBD1. This CDR3 is built from 13 residues. From germline, CDR1 is MNHEY and CDR2 SVGAGI. V lost 8 bases to trimming and J lost 5 bases; unmatched junction nucleotides: 8. This CDR3 reads CASFRTGETEAFF. The CDR3 region has the DNA TGTGCCAGCTTCAGAACAGGGGAAACTGAAGCTTTCTTT.

This chain links TRBV5-1 with TRBJ2-2, with D hard to call. Looked up from germline, CDR1 is SGHRS and CDR2 is YFSETQ. Trimming removed 1 base from V and 4 bases from J, with 5 bases in between. The CDR3 is 13 amino acids. CDR3 bases: TGCGCCAGCAGCTTGTTAATCACCGGGGAGCTGTTTTTT. Encoded protein: CASSLLITGELFF.

Turning to this clone: Relative to the germline gene, one junction end is altered; a read error may explain this. The gene calls are TRBV6-4 and TRBJ2-1; D perhaps matches TRBD2 (6 bases). The CDR3 is 13 amino acids. Germline assignment: CDR1 MRHNA and CDR2 SNTAGT. CDR3 in amino acids: CASSEAGGTPSLF. The CDR3 region has the DNA TGTGCCAGCAGTGAGGCCGGAGGGACTCCTAGCCTCTTC.

The rearrangement uses TRBV2 and TRBJ2-4, with TRBD1 as a possible D gene (6 bases). The CDR3 is 12 amino acids. Trimming shortened V by 8 bases and J by 7 bases, and 12 bases separated the two germline ends. Per germline, CDR1 SNHLY and CDR2 FYNNEI. The chain's CDR3 is CASGFGQNIQYF. DNA for the CDR3: TGTGCCAGCGGTTTTGGACAGAACATTCAGTACTTC.

The V and J genes are TRBV10-3 and TRBJ1-1; D is unresolved. Germline assignment: CDR1 ENHRY and CDR2 SYGVKD. This CDR3 has 11 amino acids. V was clipped by 4 bases and J by 7 bases, with 7 bases between them. CDR3 sequence (DNA): TGTGCCATCAGTGTTGGAGATGAAGCTTTCTTT. As protein: CAISVGDEAFF.

The CDR3 DNA is TGTGCCAGCATCAACGCCGAGGATGGCTACACCTTC. It encodes CASINAEDGYTF. V and J are TRBV6-6 and TRBJ1-2; D is ambiguous. This CDR3 region has 12 residues. Germline lookup yields CDR1 MNHNY and CDR2 SVGAGI (reference sequence). V was trimmed by 7 bases and J by 6 bases, leaving 12 bases between them.

The chain combines TRBV5-8 with TRBJ2-3; D is uncertain. CDR1 and CDR2 (germline): SGHTS, YDEGEE. CDR3 length equals 14 residues. With 5 bases removed from V and 6 bases from J, the gap between germline ends came to 16 bases. The chain's CDR3 is CASSLNLRYDTQYF. DNA of the CDR3: TGTGCCAGCAGTCTAAACCTGCGTTACGATACGCAGTATTTT. Together with reference TRBV5-8 and TRBJ2-3, the CDR3 gives the full variable domain: EAGVTQSPTHLIKTRGQQATLRCSPISGHTSVYWYQQALGLGLQFLLWYDEGEERNRGNFPPRFSGRQFPNYSSELNVNALELEDSALYLCASSLNLRYDTQYFGPGTRLTVL.

This rearrangement joins TRBV28 to TRBJ1-1, with D unresolved. CDR3 length equals 13 residues. The V and J ends lost 7 bases and 2 bases respectively, with 11 bases between them. Germline lookup yields CDR1 MDHEN and CDR2 SYDVKM. CDR3 bases: TGTGCCAGCACTAAAATCGAAAACACTGAAGCTTTCTTT. Translating it yields CASTKIENTEAFF.

The genes are TRBV6-5 and TRBJ2-1; D is perhaps TRBD2 (7 bases). Trimming removed 0 bases at V and 6 bases at J, with 15 bases between. CDR1 MNHEY and CDR2 SVGAGI come from the germline V gene. This CDR3 is 16 amino acids long. Here the CDR3 reads CASSYSGGGPFNEQFF. In nucleotides, the CDR3 is TGTGCCAGCAGTTACTCGGGCGGGGGCCCTTTCAATGAGCAGTTCTTC.